The clone carrying this T cell receptor (beta chain) was detected ten times or more. This sample is part of a study of T cells in Graves' hyperthyroidism and ophthalmopathy. J gave up 8 bases and V 0 bases, and 10 bases lay outside the gene matches. CDR1 and CDR2 (germline): LNHNV, YYDKDF (reference sequence). The CDR3 loop spans 16 amino acids. Amplification yielded TCR beta CDR3 regions, with RNA transcripts as the source. TCR CDR3 regions were first amplified by RT-PCR with HTBI primers. TCRdb re-derived calls from the multiplex PCR reads in MiXCR, one entry per CDR3 protein. The sample consists of just over 550,000 distinct CDR3 sequences, roughly 50% of them appearing once.

The genes are TRBV15 and TRBJ1-2, with 9 bases matching TRBD1. This clonotype originated in a woman between 18 and 29 years old with Graves' hyperthyroidism. Sample: peripheral blood or thyroid tissue (not recorded which). The CDR3 loop reads CATSREKPGQGSGYTF. CDR3 DNA: TGTGCCACCAGCAGAGAAAAACCGGGACAGGGCAGCGGCTACACCTTC. The variable domain in full, completed from reference TRBV15 and TRBJ1-2, reads DAMVIQNPRYQVTQFGKPVTLSCSQTLNHNVMYWYQQKSSQAPKLLFHYYDKDFNNEADTPDNFQSRRPNTSFCFLDIRSPGLGDTAMYLCATSREKPGQGSGYTFGSGTRLTVV.